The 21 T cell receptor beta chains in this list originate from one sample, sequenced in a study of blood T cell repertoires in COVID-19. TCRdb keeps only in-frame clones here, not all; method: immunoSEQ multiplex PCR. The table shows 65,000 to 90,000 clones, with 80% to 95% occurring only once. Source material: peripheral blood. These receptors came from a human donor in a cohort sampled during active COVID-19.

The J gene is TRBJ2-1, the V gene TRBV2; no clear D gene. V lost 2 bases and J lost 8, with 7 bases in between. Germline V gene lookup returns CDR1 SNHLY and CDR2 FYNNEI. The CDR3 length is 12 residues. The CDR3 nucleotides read TGTGCCAGCAGTGAATTGCGATATGAGCAGTTCTTC. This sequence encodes CASSELRYEQFF.

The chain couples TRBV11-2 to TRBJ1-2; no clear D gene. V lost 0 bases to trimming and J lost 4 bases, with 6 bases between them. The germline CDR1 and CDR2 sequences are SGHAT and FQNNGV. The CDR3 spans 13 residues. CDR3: CASSLDALYGYTF. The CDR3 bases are TGTGCCAGCAGCTTAGATGCACTCTATGGCTACACCTTC.

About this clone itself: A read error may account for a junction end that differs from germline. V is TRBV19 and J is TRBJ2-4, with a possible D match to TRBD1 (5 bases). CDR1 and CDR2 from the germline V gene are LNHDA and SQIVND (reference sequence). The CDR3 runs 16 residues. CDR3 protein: CASSLDRQKALDIQYF. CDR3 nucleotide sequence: TGTGCCAGTAGTCTAGACCGACAGAAGGCTCTGGACATTCAGTACTTC. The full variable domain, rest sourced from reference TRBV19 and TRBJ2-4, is DGGITQSPKYLFRKEGQNVTLSCEQNLNHDAMYWYRQDPGQGLRLIYYSQIVNDFQKGDIAEGYSVSREKKESFPLTVTSAQKNPTAFYLCASSLDRQKALDIQYFGAGTRLSVL.

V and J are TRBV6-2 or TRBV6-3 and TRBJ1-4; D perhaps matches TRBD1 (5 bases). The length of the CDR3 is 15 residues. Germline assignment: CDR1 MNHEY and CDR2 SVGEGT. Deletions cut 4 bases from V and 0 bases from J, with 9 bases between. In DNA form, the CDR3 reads TGTGCCAGCAGTTCCCAGGGTGCAACTAATGAAAAACTGTTTTTT. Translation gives CASSSQGATNEKLFF.

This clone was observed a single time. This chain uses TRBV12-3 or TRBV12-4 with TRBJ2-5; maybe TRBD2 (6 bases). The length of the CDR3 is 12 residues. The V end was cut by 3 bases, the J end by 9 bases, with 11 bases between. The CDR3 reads CASSFEPGAQYF. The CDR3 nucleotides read TGTGCCAGCAGTTTTGAACCGGGGGCCCAGTACTTC.

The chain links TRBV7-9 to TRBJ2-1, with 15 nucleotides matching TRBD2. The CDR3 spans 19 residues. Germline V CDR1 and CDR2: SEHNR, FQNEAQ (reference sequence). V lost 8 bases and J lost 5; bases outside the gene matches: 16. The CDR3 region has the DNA TGTGCCAGCCCAGGGGGACTAGCGGGGGGAACGCTCCTAGACAATGAGCAGTTCTTC. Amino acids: CASPGGLAGGTLLDNEQFF.

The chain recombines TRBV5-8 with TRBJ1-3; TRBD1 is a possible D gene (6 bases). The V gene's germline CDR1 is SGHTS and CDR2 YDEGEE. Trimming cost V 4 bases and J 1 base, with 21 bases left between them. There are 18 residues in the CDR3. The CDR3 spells CASSPLLPGQTSGNTIYF. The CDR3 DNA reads TGTGCCAGCAGCCCGCTTCTTCCTGGACAGACTTCTGGAAACACCATATATTTT.

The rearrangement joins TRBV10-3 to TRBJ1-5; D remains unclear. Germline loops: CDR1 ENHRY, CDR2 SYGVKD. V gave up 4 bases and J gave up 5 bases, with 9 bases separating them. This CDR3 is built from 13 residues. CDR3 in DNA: TGTGCCATCAGTGCGACGGGAGATCAGCCCCAGCATTTT. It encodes CAISATGDQPQHF.

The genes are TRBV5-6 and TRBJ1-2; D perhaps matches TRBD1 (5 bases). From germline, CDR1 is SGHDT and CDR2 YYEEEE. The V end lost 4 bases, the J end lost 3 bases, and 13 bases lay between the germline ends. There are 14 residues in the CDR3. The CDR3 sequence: CASSPRQNYYGYTF. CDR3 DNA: TGTGCCAGCAGCCCGCGACAGAACTACTATGGCTACACCTTC.

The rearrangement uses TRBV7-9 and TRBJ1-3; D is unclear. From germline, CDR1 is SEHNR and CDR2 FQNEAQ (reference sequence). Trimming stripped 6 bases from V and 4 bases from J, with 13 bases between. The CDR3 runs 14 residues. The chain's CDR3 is CASRRASDGNTIYF. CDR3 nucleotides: TGTGCCAGCAGGCGGGCGAGTGACGGAAACACCATATATTTT.

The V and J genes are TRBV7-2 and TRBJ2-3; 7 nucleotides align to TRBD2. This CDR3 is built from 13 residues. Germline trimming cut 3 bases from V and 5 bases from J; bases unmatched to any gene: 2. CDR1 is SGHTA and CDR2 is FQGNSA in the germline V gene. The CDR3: CASSFGGGDTQYF. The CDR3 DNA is TGTGCCAGCAGCTTCGGCGGGGGAGATACGCAGTATTTT.

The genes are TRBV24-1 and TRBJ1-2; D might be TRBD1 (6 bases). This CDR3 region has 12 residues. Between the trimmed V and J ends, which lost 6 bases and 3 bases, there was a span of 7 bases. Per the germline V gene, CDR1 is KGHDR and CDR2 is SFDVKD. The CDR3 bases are TGTGCCACCAGTCCAGGGGACTATGGCTACACCTTC. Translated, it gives CATSPGDYGYTF.

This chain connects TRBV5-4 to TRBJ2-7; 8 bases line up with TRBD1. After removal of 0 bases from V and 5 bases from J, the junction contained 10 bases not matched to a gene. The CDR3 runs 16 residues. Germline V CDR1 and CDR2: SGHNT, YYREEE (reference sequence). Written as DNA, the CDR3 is TGTGCCAGCAGCTTGGCACTCGGACAGGGTGGGGACGAGCAGTACTTC. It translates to CASSLALGQGGDEQYF. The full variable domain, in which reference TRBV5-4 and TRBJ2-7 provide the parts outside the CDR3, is ETGVTQSPTHLIKTRGQQVTLRCSSQSGHNTVSWYQQALGQGPQFIFQYYREEENGRGNFPPRFSGLQFPNYSSELNVNALELDDSALYLCASSLALGQGGDEQYFGPGTRLTVT.

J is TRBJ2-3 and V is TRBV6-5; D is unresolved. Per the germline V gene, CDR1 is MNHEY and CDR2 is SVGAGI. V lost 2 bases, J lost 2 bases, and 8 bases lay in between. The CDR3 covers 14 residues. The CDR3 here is CASSYAQPTDTQYF. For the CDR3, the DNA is TGTGCCAGCAGTTACGCACAGCCCACAGATACGCAGTATTTT.

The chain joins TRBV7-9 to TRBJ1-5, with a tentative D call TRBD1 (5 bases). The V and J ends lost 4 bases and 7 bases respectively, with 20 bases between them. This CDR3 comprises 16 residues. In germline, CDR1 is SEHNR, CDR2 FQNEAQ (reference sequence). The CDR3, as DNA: TGTGCCAGCAGCTCGGGGACTGGGAACCCCCGGCAGCCCCAGCATTTT. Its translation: CASSSGTGNPRQPQHF.

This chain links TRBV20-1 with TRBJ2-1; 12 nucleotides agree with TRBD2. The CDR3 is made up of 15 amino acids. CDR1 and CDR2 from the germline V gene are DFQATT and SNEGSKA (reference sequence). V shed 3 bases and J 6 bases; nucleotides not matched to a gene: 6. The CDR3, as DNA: TGCAGTGCTAGTCACCTAGCGGGGGGGGGCAATGAGCAGTTCTTC. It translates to CSASHLAGGGNEQFF.

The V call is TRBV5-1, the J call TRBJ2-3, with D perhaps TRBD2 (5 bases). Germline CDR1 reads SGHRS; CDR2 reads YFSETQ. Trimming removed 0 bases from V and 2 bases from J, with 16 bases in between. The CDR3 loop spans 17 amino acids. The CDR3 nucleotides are TGCGCCAGCAGCTTGGAACCGGGATCAAGTGACACAGATACGCAGTATTTT. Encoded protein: CASSLEPGSSDTDTQYF.

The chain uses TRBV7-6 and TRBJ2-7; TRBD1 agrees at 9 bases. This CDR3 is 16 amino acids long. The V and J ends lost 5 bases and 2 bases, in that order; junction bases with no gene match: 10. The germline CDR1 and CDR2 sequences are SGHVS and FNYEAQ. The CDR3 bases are TGTGCCAGCAGCGCCCGGTTGGGACAGGGTACCTACGAGCAGTACTTC. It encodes CASSARLGQGTYEQYF.

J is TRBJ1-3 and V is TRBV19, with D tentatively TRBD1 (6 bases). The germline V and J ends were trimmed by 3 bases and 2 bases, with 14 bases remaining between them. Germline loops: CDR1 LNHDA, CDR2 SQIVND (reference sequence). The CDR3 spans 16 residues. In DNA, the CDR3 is TGTGCCAGTAGTATCCCACAGGGTAGAGCTGGAAACACCATATATTTT. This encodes CASSIPQGRAGNTIYF.

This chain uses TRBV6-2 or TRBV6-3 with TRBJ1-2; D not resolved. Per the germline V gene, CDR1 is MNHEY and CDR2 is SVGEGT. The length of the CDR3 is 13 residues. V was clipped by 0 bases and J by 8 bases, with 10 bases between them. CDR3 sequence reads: CASSYSGMSGYTF. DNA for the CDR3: TGTGCCAGCAGTTACTCGGGCATGTCCGGCTACACCTTC.

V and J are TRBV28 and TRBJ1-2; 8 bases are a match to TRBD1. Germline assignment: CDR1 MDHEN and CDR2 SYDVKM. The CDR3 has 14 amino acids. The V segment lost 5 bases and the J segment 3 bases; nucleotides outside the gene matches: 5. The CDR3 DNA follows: TGTGCCAGCAGTCGACAGGGGACCGACTATGGCTACACCTTC. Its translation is CASSRQGTDYGYTF.